These T cell receptor beta chains were read from a single sample in a study of long-term antiretroviral therapy in people with HIV. Sequencing used immunoSEQ multiplex PCR; TCRdb keeps in-frame clones, though not all of them. Here the sample spans approximately 23,000 clones, around 84% being singletons. Here the sequenced sample was unsorted PBMCs, taken roughly 5.7 years after starting antiretroviral therapy. These receptors were collected from a man aged 25-45 years with HIV. The CDR3 runs from the conserved cysteine through the conserved F or W. A D gene is named only where the DNA matches it firmly. The size field is filled for only some rows; it gives once, few, many or a size class.

CDR3aa,CDR3nt,d_gene,v_gene,abundance,j_gene
CASSPGLAGAEEQYF,TGTGCCAGCTCACCGGGACTAGCGGGAGCGGAGGAGCAGTACTTC,TRBD2,TRBV18,NA,TRBJ2-7
CASSQETGDSTDTQYF,TGTGCCAGCAGCCAAGAGACCGGGGACTCCACAGATACGCAGTATTTT,NA,TRBV4-2,once,TRBJ2-3
CASSLQGMNRGREKLFF,TGTGCCAGCAGTTTACAGGGTATGAACAGGGGGCGAGAAAAACTGTTTTTT,TRBD1,TRBV28,NA,TRBJ1-4
CASSLGTSGFYEQYF,TGCGCCAGCAGCCTAGGGACTAGCGGATTCTACGAGCAGTACTTC,TRBD2,TRBV4-1,once,TRBJ2-7
CASTILMNTEAFF,TGTGCCAGTACAATCTTGATGAACACTGAAGCTTTCTTT,NA,TRBV21-1,once,TRBJ1-1
CASSLTTGAGGELFF,TGTGCCAGCAGTTTAACTACAGGAGCGGGCGGGGAGCTGTTTTTT,NA,TRBV28,once,TRBJ2-2
CASSFPDSNYGYTF,TGTGCCAGCAGTTTTCCGGACTCTAACTATGGCTACACCTTC,NA,TRBV6-6,NA,TRBJ1-2
CAISQGPPYNEQFF,TGTGCCATCAGCCAGGGACCCCCCTACAATGAGCAGTTCTTC,NA,TRBV10-3,NA,TRBJ2-1
CATSSLGTALEAFF,TGTGCCACCAGCAGCCTCGGGACAGCCCTGGAAGCTTTCTTT,TRBD1,TRBV15,NA,TRBJ1-1
CASSLERGVQNIQYF,TGTGCCAGCAGCTTAGAGCGGGGCGTCCAAAACATTCAGTACTTC,TRBD2,TRBV7-2,once,TRBJ2-4
CASSLSLDYEQYF,TGTGCCAGCAGCTTAAGTCTTGACTACGAGCAGTACTTC,NA,TRBV7-2,NA,TRBJ2-7
CASSLRRGQGAGNNSPLHF,TGTGCCAGCAGTTTACGGCGGGGACAGGGGGCAGGTAATAATTCACCCCTCCACTTT,TRBD1,TRBV27,NA,TRBJ1-6
CASSLWLAGGSTDTQYF,TGTGCCAGCAGTTTATGGCTAGCGGGAGGCAGCACAGATACGCAGTATTTT,TRBD2,TRBV28,NA,TRBJ2-3
CASSNWDDNQPQHF,TGTGCCAGCAGCAACTGGGATGACAATCAGCCCCAGCATTTT,NA,TRBV5-4,NA,TRBJ1-5
CASSNEGLLEAQGFGMNTEAFF,TGTGCCAGTAGTAATGAGGGCCTATTAGAGGCACAGGGTTTCGGTATGAACACTGAAGCTTTCTTT,NA,TRBV19,NA,TRBJ1-1
CASGHSQGEAFF,TGTGCTAGTGGCCACTCCCAGGGTGAAGCTTTCTTT,NA,TRBV12-5,NA,TRBJ1-1
CATSMHRGPTTNEKLFF,TGTGCCACCAGCATGCACAGGGGGCCCACAACTAATGAAAAACTGTTTTTT,TRBD1,TRBV15,NA,TRBJ1-4
CASSASGGYEQYF,TGTGCCAGCAGCGCCTCGGGAGGGTACGAGCAGTACTTC,TRBD2,TRBV7-3,NA,TRBJ2-7
CASSLRGVGETQYF,TGTGCCAGCAGTTTACGGGGGGTGGGGGAGACCCAGTACTTC,TRBD2,TRBV28,once,TRBJ2-5
CASSPGARTTGELFF,TGTGCCAGCAGTCCCGGGGCGAGAACTACCGGGGAGCTGTTTTTT,NA,TRBV27,NA,TRBJ2-2
CASSSTPPGQKQFF,TGTGCCAGCAGCTCTACTCCCCCGGGACAGAAGCAGTTCTTC,TRBD1,TRBV7-3,NA,TRBJ2-1
CASRLTGGVRTEAFF,TGTGCCAGCAGGCTGACAGGGGGCGTGAGGACTGAAGCTTTCTTT,TRBD1,TRBV7-3,NA,TRBJ1-1
CASSDSGAYYEQYF,TGTGCCAGCAGTGACTCGGGGGCATACTACGAGCAGTACTTC,NA,TRBV6-1,once,TRBJ2-7
CASTGRGNQPQHF,TGCGCCAGCACGGGGAGGGGCAATCAGCCCCAGCATTTT,NA,TRBV10-2,NA,TRBJ1-5
CASSAEHFPDEQFF,TGTGCCAGCAGCGCCGAACACTTCCCCGATGAGCAGTTCTTC,NA,TRBV9,NA,TRBJ2-1
CASSSAHSLAGGPQDTQYF,TGTGCCAGCAGCTCGGCCCACTCACTAGCGGGAGGGCCTCAAGATACGCAGTATTTT,TRBD2,TRBV11-2,NA,TRBJ2-3
CASSYEGVNQPQHF,TGTGCCAGCAGTTACGAGGGGGTCAATCAGCCCCAGCATTTT,NA,TRBV6-6,NA,TRBJ1-5
CASSFSGSNQPQHF,TGTGCCAGCAGCTTCTCAGGTAGCAATCAGCCCCAGCATTTT,NA,TRBV9,few,TRBJ1-5